The text below deals with one T cell receptor (beta chain). What it binds is not known. PCR primers comprised 60 Vbeta and 13 Jbeta primers. Measured with immunoSEQ multiplex PCR; TCRdb has only the in-frame clones, and not every one. In total, the table holds some 200,000 clones. Healthy individuals who donated bone marrow served as the donors. The sample belongs to a study of cytomegalovirus exposure and HLA in healthy donors. Points from the study as a whole: HLA-A and HLA-B allele assignments for most subjects were reportedly predicted accurately using TCR beta sequences. Specificity for CMV antigens was confirmed in vitro for a few of the CMV-associated chains.

Germline V gene data show CDR1 as SGHRS and CDR2 as YFSETQ. The CDR3 loop spans 17 amino acids. Trimming cost V 1 base and J 2 bases, with 16 bases left between them. Sequenced material: PBMCs. The rearrangement joins TRBV5-1 to TRBJ1-3; a possible D gene is TRBD1 (6 bases). This TCR came from a woman aged 18 to 35 in good health and CMV-seropositive. In DNA form, the CDR3 reads TGCGCCAGCAGCTTGAAGGGGGTTGGGGTTGCTGGAAACACCATATATTTT. It translates to CASSLKGVGVAGNTIYF.